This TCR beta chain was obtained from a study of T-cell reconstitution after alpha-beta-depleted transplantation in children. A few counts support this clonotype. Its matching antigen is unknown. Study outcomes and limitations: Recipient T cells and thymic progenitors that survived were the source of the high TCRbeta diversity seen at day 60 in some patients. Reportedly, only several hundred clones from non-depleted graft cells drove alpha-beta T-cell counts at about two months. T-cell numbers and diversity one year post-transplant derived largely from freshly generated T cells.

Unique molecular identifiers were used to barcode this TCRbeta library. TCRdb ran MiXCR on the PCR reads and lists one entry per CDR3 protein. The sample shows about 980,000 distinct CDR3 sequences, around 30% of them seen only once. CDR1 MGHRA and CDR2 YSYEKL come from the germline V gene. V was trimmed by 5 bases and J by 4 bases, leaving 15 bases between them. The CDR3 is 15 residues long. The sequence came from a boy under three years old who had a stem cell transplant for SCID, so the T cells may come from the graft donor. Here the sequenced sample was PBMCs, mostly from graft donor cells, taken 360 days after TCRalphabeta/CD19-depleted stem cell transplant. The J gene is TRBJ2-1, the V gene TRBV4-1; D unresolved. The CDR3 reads CASSKMAQFYNEQFF. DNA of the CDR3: TGCGCCAGCAGCAAAATGGCGCAGTTTTACAATGAGCAGTTCTTC.